The rows below give T cell receptor beta chains drawn from one sample of a study of blood T cell repertoires in COVID-19. Repertoires were generated with immunoSEQ multiplex PCR, while TCRdb's copy carries only in-frame clones and drops some. Of 310,000 or so clones in the sample, approximately 88% were seen once. The sample consisted of PBMCs or T cells enriched from blood (not recorded which). The receptors come from a woman aged 40 to 49 who had recovered from COVID-19. Both conserved end residues are part of each CDR3. A D gene is named only where the DNA matches it firmly. Clone size is given for some rows only: seen once, a few or many times, or a class if the clone is expanded.

size: -
J: TRBJ2-3
D: -
V: TRBV4-1
CDR3: CASSQSRTDTQYF
DNA: TGCGCCAGCAGCCAGAGCAGGACAGATACGCAGTATTTT

size: -
J: TRBJ1-6
D: TRBD1
V: TRBV27
CDR3: CASSLYYPTGSSYNSPLHF
DNA: TGTGCCAGCAGTTTATACTACCCGACAGGGAGCTCCTATAATTCACCCCTCCACTTT

size: -
J: TRBJ2-7
D: TRBD1
V: TRBV5-8
CDR3: CASSLGQGWHEQYF
DNA: TGTGCCAGCAGCTTAGGACAGGGGTGGCACGAGCAGTACTTC

size: -
J: TRBJ1-1
D: TRBD1
V: TRBV18
CDR3: CASSLGTAREAFF
DNA: TGTGCCAGCTCACTGGGGACAGCTAGAGAAGCTTTCTTT

size: -
J: TRBJ1-2
D: -
V: TRBV28
CDR3: CASSLTGPGNYGYTF
DNA: TGTGCCAGCAGTTTAACAGGGCCGGGTAACTATGGCTACACCTTC

size: -
J: TRBJ2-1
D: TRBD2
V: TRBV9
CDR3: CASSVISGANNEQFF
DNA: TGTGCCAGCAGCGTAATTAGCGGGGCCAATAATGAGCAGTTCTTC

size: -
J: TRBJ1-6
D: -
V: TRBV7-2
CDR3: CASSLMGRTNSPLHF
DNA: TGTGCCAGCAGCTTAATGGGCAGAACTAATTCACCCCTCCACTTT

size: -
J: TRBJ2-1
D: TRBD2
V: TRBV6-5
CDR3: CASSSEREAYEQFF
DNA: TGTGCCAGCAGTTCGGAGCGGGAGGCTTATGAGCAGTTCTTC

size: -
J: TRBJ1-2
D: -
V: TRBV24-1
CDR3: CATSDGGGTEDYTF
DNA: TGTGCCACCAGTGATGGGGGAGGGACCGAGGACTACACCTTC

size: -
J: TRBJ2-7
D: -
V: TRBV19
CDR3: CASSIEAGRVYEQYF
DNA: TGTGCCAGTAGTATAGAGGCGGGCCGAGTCTACGAGCAGTACTTC

size: -
J: TRBJ2-4
D: TRBD2
V: TRBV2
CDR3: CASRPGLAGGIQYF
DNA: TGTGCCAGCAGGCCGGGACTAGCGGGAGGCATTCAGTACTTC

size: -
J: TRBJ2-3
D: TRBD2
V: TRBV10-3
CDR3: CAIGGTSGTDTQYF
DNA: TGTGCCATCGGGGGGACTAGCGGCACAGATACGCAGTATTTT

size: -
J: TRBJ1-1
D: -
V: TRBV19
CDR3: CASDRRGGTEAFF
DNA: TGTGCCAGTGACCGTCGGGGGGGAACTGAAGCTTTCTTT

size: -
J: TRBJ2-1
D: TRBD2
V: TRBV30
CDR3: CAWTAGGYGEQFF
DNA: TGTGCCTGGACGGCGGGAGGGTACGGTGAGCAGTTCTTC

size: -
J: TRBJ1-6
D: -
V: TRBV27
CDR3: CASSFRGSPLHF
DNA: TGTGCCAGCAGTTTCCGGGGTTCACCCCTCCACTTT

size: -
J: TRBJ1-2
D: TRBD1
V: TRBV18
CDR3: CASSPQGASGYTF
DNA: TGTGCCAGCTCACCCCAGGGGGCGAGTGGCTACACCTTC

size: -
J: TRBJ1-3
D: -
V: TRBV12-3/TRBV12-4
CDR3: CASSLEPSNTIYF
DNA: TGTGCCAGCAGTTTGGAGCCGTCTAACACCATATATTTT

size: once
J: TRBJ2-7
D: TRBD1
V: TRBV5-5
CDR3: CASSPGQGVYEQYF
DNA: TGTGCCAGCAGCCCGGGACAGGGGGTCTACGAGCAGTACTTC